What follows are 2 T cell receptor beta chains derived from one specimen sequenced in a study of vaccination and CD4 T cells after COVID-19. For these receptors, no antigen is known. With the Oncomine TCR Beta short-read assay, DNA from cultured CD4+ T cells was sequenced. MiXCR was run by TCRdb on the PCR reads, yielding one entry per CDR3 protein. Among fewer than 20,000 distinct CDR3 sequences listed, approximately 45% were seen once. Treatment defined: roughly 10-day PBMC culture with coronavirus spike peptide pools or control peptides (ViraFEST assay). The starting material was CD4+ T cells from blood, cultured in vitro, obtained before SARS-CoV-2 vaccination. The receptors originated from a human donor who had recovered from COVID-19.

The V call is TRBV7-2, the J call TRBJ1-6; D perhaps matches TRBD1 (5 bases). CDR1 is SGHTA and CDR2 is FQGNSA in the germline V gene. This CDR3 comprises 15 residues. The ends were cut back, 7 bases at V and 5 bases at J, with 15 bases in the middle. As DNA, the CDR3 is TGTGCCAGCACGGGCGCGGCAGGGAATAATTCACCCCTCCACTTT. Translating it yields CASTGAAGNNSPLHF. The full variable domain, completed using reference TRBV7-2 and TRBJ1-6, is GAGVSQSPSNKVTEKGKDVELRCDPISGHTALYWYRQSLGQGLEFLIYFQGNSAPDKSGLPSDRFSAERTGGSVSTLTIQRTQQEDSAVYLCASTGAAGNNSPLHFGNGTRLTVT.

The J gene is TRBJ1-2, the V gene TRBV14; D ambiguous. Trimming left V 2 bases short and J 3 bases short, with 7 bases between. This CDR3 region has 13 residues. Germline values: CDR1 SGHDN, CDR2 FVKESK. CDR3: CASSQTGHYGYTF. The CDR3 DNA follows: TGTGCCAGCAGCCAAACGGGCCACTATGGCTACACCTTC.